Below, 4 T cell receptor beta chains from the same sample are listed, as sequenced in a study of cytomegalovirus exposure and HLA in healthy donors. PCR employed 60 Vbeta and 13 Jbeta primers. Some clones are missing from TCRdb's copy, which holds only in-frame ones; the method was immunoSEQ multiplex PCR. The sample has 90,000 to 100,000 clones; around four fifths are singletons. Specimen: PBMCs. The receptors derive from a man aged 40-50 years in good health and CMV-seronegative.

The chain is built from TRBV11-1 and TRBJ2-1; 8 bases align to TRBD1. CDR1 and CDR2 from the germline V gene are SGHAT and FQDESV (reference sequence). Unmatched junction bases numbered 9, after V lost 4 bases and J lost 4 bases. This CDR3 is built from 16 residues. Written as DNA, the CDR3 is TGTGCCAGCAGCTCCAAAGACAGGGGAGGTTACAATGAGCAGTTCTTC. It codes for CASSSKDRGGYNEQFF.

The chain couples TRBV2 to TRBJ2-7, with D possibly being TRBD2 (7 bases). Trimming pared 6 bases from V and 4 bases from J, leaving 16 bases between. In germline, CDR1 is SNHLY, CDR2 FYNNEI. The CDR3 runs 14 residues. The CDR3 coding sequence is TGTGCCAGCAGGAAGGGGGACTATATTTACGAGCAGTACTTC. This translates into CASRKGDYIYEQYF.

DNA for the CDR3: TGTGCCAGCAGCTCGACCGCGAACACGGGGTACGAGCAGTACTTC. Translation: CASSSTANTGYEQYF. The chain couples TRBV7-2 to TRBJ2-7; tentatively, D is TRBD2 (5 bases). Germline assignment: CDR1 SGHTA and CDR2 FQGNSA. Trimming removed 4 bases at V and 4 bases at J, with 17 bases between. The CDR3 has 15 residues.

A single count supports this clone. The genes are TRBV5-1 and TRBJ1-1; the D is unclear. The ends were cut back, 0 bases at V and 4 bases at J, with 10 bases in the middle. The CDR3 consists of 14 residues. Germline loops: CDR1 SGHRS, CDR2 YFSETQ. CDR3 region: CASSLARWATEAFF. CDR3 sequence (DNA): TGCGCCAGCAGCTTGGCCAGGTGGGCCACTGAAGCTTTCTTT.